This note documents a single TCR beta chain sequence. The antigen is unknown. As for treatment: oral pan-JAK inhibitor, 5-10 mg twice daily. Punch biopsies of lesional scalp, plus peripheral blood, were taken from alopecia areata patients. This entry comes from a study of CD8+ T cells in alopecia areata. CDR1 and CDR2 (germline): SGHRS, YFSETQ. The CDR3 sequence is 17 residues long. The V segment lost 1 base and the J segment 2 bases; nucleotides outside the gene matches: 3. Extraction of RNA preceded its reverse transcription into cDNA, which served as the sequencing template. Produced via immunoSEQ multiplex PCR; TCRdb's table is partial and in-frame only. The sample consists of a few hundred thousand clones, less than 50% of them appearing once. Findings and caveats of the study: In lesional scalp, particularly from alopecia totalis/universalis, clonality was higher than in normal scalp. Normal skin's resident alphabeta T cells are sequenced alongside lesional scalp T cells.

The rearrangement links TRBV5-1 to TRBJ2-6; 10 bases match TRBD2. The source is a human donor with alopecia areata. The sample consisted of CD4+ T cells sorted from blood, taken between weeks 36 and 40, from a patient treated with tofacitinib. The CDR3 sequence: CASSLWLAGAGANVLTF. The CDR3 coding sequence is TGCGCCAGCAGCTTGTGGCTAGCGGGAGCTGGGGCCAACGTCCTGACTTTC. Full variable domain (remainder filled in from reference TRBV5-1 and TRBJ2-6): KAGVTQTPRYLIKTRGQQVTLSCSPISGHRSVSWYQQTPGQGLQFLFEYFSETQRNKGNFPGRFSGRQFSNSRSEMNVSTLELGDSALYLCASSLWLAGAGANVLTFGAGSRLTVL.